This is a list of T cell receptor beta chains from one sample in a study of cytomegalovirus exposure and HLA in healthy donors. Libraries were prepared by immunoSEQ multiplex PCR; TCRdb keeps only in-frame clonotypes and omits some of them. The sample yields approximately 220,000 clones, over 65% seen once. The sample was PBMCs. These receptors were taken from a man aged 18 to 29 in good health and CMV-seronegative. Both conserved end residues are part of each CDR3. The order of the fields is D gene, V gene, CDR3 length, clone size, J gene, CDR3 protein, CDR3 DNA. D genes are given only for firm matches. Expanded clones are given a class, and other clones once, few, many or no size at all.

>TRBD2|TRBV7-3|16|once|TRBJ2-7
CASSSGLAGALYEQYF
TGTGCCAGCAGCTCAGGACTAGCGGGAGCTCTCTACGAGCAGTACTTC
>TRBD2|TRBV5-1|15|NA|TRBJ2-1
CASSPGLAGTNEQFF
TGCGCCAGCAGCCCGGGACTAGCGGGAACCAATGAGCAGTTCTTC
>NA|TRBV6-1|15|NA|TRBJ1-3
CASSITGLAGNTIYF
TGTGCCAGCAGTATAACAGGGCTCGCTGGAAACACCATATATTTT
>TRBD1|TRBV30|18|NA|TRBJ2-7
CAWSEPGQGISSSYEQYF
TGTGCCTGGAGTGAACCGGGACAGGGGATCTCCAGCTCCTACGAGCAGTACTTC
>TRBD2|TRBV6-1|16|NA|TRBJ2-1
CASSVGLAGQNNEQFF
TGTGCCAGCAGTGTGGGACTAGCGGGACAGAACAATGAGCAGTTCTTC
>TRBD1|TRBV18|14|few|TRBJ1-1
CASSLQGGSTEAFF
TGTGCCAGCTCACTACAGGGGGGGAGCACTGAAGCTTTCTTT
>NA|TRBV7-9|13|once|TRBJ1-2
CASSLVSLYGYTF
TGTGCCAGCAGCTTGGTATCACTCTATGGCTACACCTTC
>NA|TRBV28|14|few|TRBJ1-1
CASSPRSVVAEAFF
TGTGCCAGCAGTCCCCGCAGCGTCGTGGCTGAAGCTTTCTTT
>NA|TRBV13|14|few|TRBJ2-3
CASGSGDSTDTQYF
TGTGCCAGCGGCTCGGGAGATAGCACAGATACGCAGTATTTT
>NA|TRBV9|17|NA|TRBJ2-7
CASSVDDLSGPSYEQYF
TGTGCCAGCAGCGTAGATGATCTAAGCGGGCCGAGCTACGAGCAGTACTTC
>NA|TRBV21-1|19|NA|TRBJ1-1
CASSSRRVGRGFRNTEAFF
TGTGCCAGCAGCAGCCGCCGTGTTGGACGGGGATTCCGGAACACTGAAGCTTTCTTT
>TRBD1|TRBV19|18|NA|TRBJ2-2
CASSHDRGRLIYTGELFF
TGTGCCAGTAGTCATGACAGGGGGAGATTAATCTACACCGGGGAGCTGTTTTTT
>NA|TRBV1|20|NA|TRBJ2-1
CTSSHSLKEDYRSSYNEQFF
TGCACCAGCAGCCATAGCCTCAAGGAGGACTATCGGAGCTCCTACAATGAGCAGTTCTTC
>NA|TRBV2|12|NA|TRBJ2-7
CASRPTRDEQYF
TGTGCCAGCAGGCCCACTAGGGACGAGCAGTACTTC
>TRBD1|TRBV19|15|NA|TRBJ2-7
CASSTWAGTGDEQYF
TGTGCCAGTAGTACATGGGCCGGGACAGGGGACGAGCAGTACTTC
>TRBD1|TRBV9|15|few|TRBJ1-1
CASSAQGIDVTEAFF
TGTGCCAGCAGCGCACAGGGGATCGATGTCACTGAAGCTTTCTTT